The entry below describes one TCR beta chain. Its antigen remains undetermined. Base quality data are lacking; no much larger clone is found one base away. The sample originates from a study of CD8+ T cells in alopecia areata (dated by TCRdb to between 2018 and 2020). For context, the study as a whole: Treated patients were enrolled in an open-label pilot trial of oral tofacitinib at 5 to 10 mg twice daily for moderate-to-severe alopecia areata. Tofacitinib was given for 6 to 18 months, followed by 6 months of follow-up off drug to assess delayed response and recurrence. Disease severity in treated patients was measured with the SALT score, which quantifies the percentage of affected scalp surface area. High-throughput TCRbeta sequencing was used to examine T cell clonal expansion in alopecia areata in both the C3H/HeJ mouse model and human patients. Human TCRbeta sequencing covered scalp tissue and sorted CD4+ and CD8+ peripheral blood T cells from patchy and totalis/universalis alopecia areata patients and healthy controls. Biopsies were taken from tofacitinib-treated patients at baseline and at 4 and 24 weeks of treatment, and a later scalp biopsy was taken in several of the tofacitinib-treated patients. Scalp clonality was compared across normal scalp (n=4), patchy alopecia areata scalp (n=8), and alopecia totalis/universalis scalp (n=8). RNA was obtained with the PAXgene miRNA kit for fixed scalp, the miRNeasy kit for PBMCs, and the RNeasy kit for mouse skin. TCRbeta CDR3 regions were amplified by immunoSEQ multiplex PCR with 35 Vbeta forward and 13 Jbeta reverse primers. General study outcomes and caveats: Resident alphabeta T cells in normal human skin are also sequenced, complicating scalp TCR repertoire analysis, unlike mouse skin dominated by gammadelta T cells. The treated cohort was small, with a single nonresponder, so links between baseline CD8+ expansion and response need larger studies. Compared with normal scalp, lesional scalp, particularly in alopecia totalis/universalis, had higher clonality and more expanded CD8+ clones, which suggests antigenic drive. Tofacitinib significantly decreased scalp clonality and the number of expanded CD8+ clones among the top 100 scalp clones. Shared TCR sequences between patients were less evident than in mice, which may be partly attributable to HLA diversity in the patient population. Many expanded lesional clones were found to persist in scalp and blood during tofacitinib treatment, and relapse after treatment cessation may be partly explained by this persistence.

In light of the paper, this sample's time point label describes: less than five weeks on oral tofacitinib. The treatment or condition label here, explained by the study, means: oral pan-JAK inhibitor, 5-10 mg twice daily. From alopecia areata patients, peripheral blood was collected along with lesional scalp punch biopsies. PBMCs were separated by density centrifugation and stained for CD3, CD4 and CD8, after which CD4+ and CD8+ T cells were sorted on a FACSAria. Unmatched junction bases come to 12, with V trimmed by 6 bases and J by 6 bases. The CDR3 starts with the cysteine, ends with the phenylalanine, and has 18 residues. The kept DNA is CDR3 alone, 54 bases in frame from the first base. Per the germline V gene (reference sequence), LNHDA is the CDR1 and SQIVND is the CDR2. Library generation was performed with the immunoSEQ multiplex PCR assay. RNA was extracted from all samples and reverse transcribed into cDNA as template for TCR sequencing. SuperScript III was used for first-strand cDNA synthesis, primed with a 2:1 mix of oligo-dT and random hexamers. A synthetic immune receptor repertoire was used to measure amplification bias, and any remaining bias was corrected computationally. Per the original workflow: After raw reads were preprocessed to remove errors, the CDR3 was defined following IMGT conventions as running from the conserved cysteine to phenylalanine. To get clonality, Shannon entropy was normalized by log2 of the number of productive unique TCRs and the result was subtracted from 1. CD4 or CD8 identity of scalp clones was inferred by cross-referencing scalp TCRbeta sequences with sorted blood CD4 and CD8 repertoires. TCRdb's version of the immuneACCESS table is confined to in-frame rearrangements and falls short of the full clone set. An unresolved V gene accounts for under half of the shortfall where checked; the remainder is of unknown origin. V and J calls and clone size are as listed in that table; D and trimming were resolved from the DNA. The sample includes around 150,000 clones, with 82% observed a single time. The ten biggest clones cover roughly 25% of the sample.

This sequence originates from a human donor with alopecia areata. This specimen consisted of CD8+ T cells sorted from blood, obtained at week 4, from a patient treated with tofacitinib. The chain is made from TRBV19 and TRBJ2-1; 15 bases in the middle match TRBD2. The CDR3 is CASSPGLAGGPDLNEQFF. The nucleotides read TGTGCCAGTAGCCCCGGACTAGCGGGGGGGCCTGATCTCAATGAGCAGTTCTTC.